This entry is about one T cell receptor (beta chain). The record originates from a study of blood T cell repertoires in COVID-19. Background on the study: Acute and convalescent COVID-19 specimens originated in the United States, Italy and Spain. From T cells, B-cell-depleted T cells, or PBMCs came the material, which was cDNA or gDNA.

In the study's own analysis: Amplification of reference gene primers was used by the study to estimate nucleated cell counts. Repertoires were generated with immunoSEQ multiplex PCR, while TCRdb's copy carries only in-frame clones and drops some. Clone size and V and J calls were adopted from that table, with D and trimming inferred from the DNA. Among approximately 35,000 clones listed, approximately 85% were seen once. The CDR3 consists of 15 residues. Germline values: CDR1 SEHNR, CDR2 FQNEAQ (reference sequence). With V trimmed by 5 bases and J by 6 bases, 8 bases remained unmatched. The receptor was derived from a man older than 75 with active COVID-19. The material sequenced was peripheral blood. The V and J genes are TRBV7-9 and TRBJ2-1; 9 bases align to TRBD2. The DNA of the CDR3 is TGTGCCAGCAGCGACCTCGGGACTAGCTTCAATGAGCAGTTCTTC. Residues: CASSDLGTSFNEQFF.